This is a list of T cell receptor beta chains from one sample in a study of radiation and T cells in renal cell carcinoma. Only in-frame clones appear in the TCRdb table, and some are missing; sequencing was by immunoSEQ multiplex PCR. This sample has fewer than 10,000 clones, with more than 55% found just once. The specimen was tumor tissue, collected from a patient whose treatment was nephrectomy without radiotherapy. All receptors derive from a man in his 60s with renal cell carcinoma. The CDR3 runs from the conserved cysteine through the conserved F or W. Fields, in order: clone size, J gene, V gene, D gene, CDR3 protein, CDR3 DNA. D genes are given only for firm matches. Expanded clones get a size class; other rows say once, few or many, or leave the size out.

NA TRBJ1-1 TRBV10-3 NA CAIGGGQTEAFF TGTGCCATCGGGGGGGGGCAAACTGAAGCTTTCTTT
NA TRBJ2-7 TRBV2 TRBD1 CASSEQGAREQYF TGTGCCAGCAGTGAACAGGGGGCGAGGGAGCAGTACTTC
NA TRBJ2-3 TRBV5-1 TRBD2 CASSLVSSGGADTQYF TGCGCCAGCAGCTTGGTTTCTAGCGGGGGAGCAGATACGCAGTATTTT
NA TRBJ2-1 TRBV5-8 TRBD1 CASSKGQGHYNEQFF TGTGCCAGCAGCAAGGGACAGGGCCATTACAATGAGCAGTTCTTC
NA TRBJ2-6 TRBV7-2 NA CASSLFWDSNSGANVLTF TGTGCCAGCAGCTTATTTTGGGACTCCAACTCTGGGGCCAACGTCCTGACTTTC
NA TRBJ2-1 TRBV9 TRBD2 CASSLAGAWDEQFF TGTGCCAGCAGCTTAGCGGGAGCCTGGGATGAGCAGTTCTTC
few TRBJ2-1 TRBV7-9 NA CASSSWTDNEQFF TGTGCCAGCAGCTCCTGGACTGACAATGAGCAGTTCTTC
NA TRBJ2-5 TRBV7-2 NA CASSPTGETQYF TGTGCCAGCAGCCCAACAGGGGAGACCCAGTACTTC
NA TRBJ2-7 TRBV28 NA CASSLGRPPYEQYF TGTGCCAGCAGTTTAGGCAGGCCCCCCTACGAGCAGTACTTC
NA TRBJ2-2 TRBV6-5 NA CASSYGTSNTGELFF TGTGCCAGCAGTTACGGGACTTCGAACACCGGGGAGCTGTTTTTT
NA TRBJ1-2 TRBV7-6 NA CASSLDGGSYGYTF TGTGCCAGCAGCTTAGATGGTGGATCCTATGGCTACACCTTC
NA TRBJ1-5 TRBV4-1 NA CASSQGESWRGSNQPQHF TGCGCCAGCAGCCAGGGCGAATCCTGGCGGGGTAGCAATCAGCCCCAGCATTTT
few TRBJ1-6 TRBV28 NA CASTLRGAVSPLHF TGTGCCAGCACCCTCAGAGGTGCGGTCTCACCCCTCCACTTT
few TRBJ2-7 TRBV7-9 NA CASSLVRSYEQYF TGTGCCAGCAGCTTAGTTCGATCCTACGAGCAGTACTTC
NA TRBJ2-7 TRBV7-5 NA CARSLVLAGPYEQYF TGTGCCAGAAGCTTAGTTCTAGCGGGACCCTACGAGCAGTACTTC
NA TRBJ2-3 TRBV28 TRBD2 CASSFLGTSGGSTDTQYF TGTGCCAGCAGCTTCCTCGGTACTAGCGGGGGCTCCACAGATACGCAGTATTTT
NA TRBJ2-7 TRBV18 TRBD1 CASSPGQGGEQYF TGTGCCAGCTCCCCGGGACAGGGGGGCGAGCAGTACTTC
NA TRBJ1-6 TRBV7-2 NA CASSLRTGSSYNSPLHF TGTGCCAGCAGCCTTCGGACGGGAAGCTCCTATAATTCACCCCTCCACTTT
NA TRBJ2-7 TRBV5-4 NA CASSLGAGLSSYEQYF TGTGCCAGCAGCTTGGGGGCAGGCCTTTCCTCCTACGAGCAGTACTTC
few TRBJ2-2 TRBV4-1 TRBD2 CASSPRQGGDTGELFF TGCGCCAGCAGCCCCAGGCAGGGAGGGGACACCGGGGAGCTGTTTTTT
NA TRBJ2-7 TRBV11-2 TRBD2 CASSLDPLLAAYEQYF TGTGCCAGCAGCTTAGATCCCTTACTAGCGGCCTACGAGCAGTACTTC
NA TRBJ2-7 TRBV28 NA CASAIATAAAYEQYF TGTGCCAGCGCCATAGCGACGGCGGCTGCCTACGAGCAGTACTTC
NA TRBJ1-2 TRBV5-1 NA CASSRGLKDGYTF TGCGCCAGCAGCCGAGGGTTAAAAGATGGCTACACCTTC
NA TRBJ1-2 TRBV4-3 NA CASSQDLRTPEGNYGYTF TGCGCCAGCAGCCAAGATCTAAGGACCCCAGAGGGTAACTATGGCTACACCTTC
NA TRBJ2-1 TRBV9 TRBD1 CASSAEGPTGPNEQFF TGTGCCAGCAGCGCCGAGGGACCGACAGGGCCCAATGAGCAGTTCTTC
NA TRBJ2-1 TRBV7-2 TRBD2 CASSLAQTGGPKNEQFF TGTGCCAGCAGCTTAGCGCAGACGGGAGGGCCGAAAAATGAGCAGTTCTTC
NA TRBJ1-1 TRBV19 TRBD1 CASSRTGSGNMNTEAFF TGTGCCAGTAGTCGGACAGGGTCGGGGAATATGAACACTGAAGCTTTCTTT
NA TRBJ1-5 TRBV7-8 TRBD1 CASSLTDRDQPQHF TGTGCCAGCAGCTTAACGGACAGGGATCAGCCCCAGCATTTT